The 20 T cell receptor beta chains given below trace back to one sample, sequenced in a study of blood T cells in healthy people across ages. It was with a sample-barcoded 5' primer and a J-beta primer mix that a second PCR of roughly 7 to 12 cycles was run. TCRdb fed the 5' RACE reads into MiXCR, producing one record per CDR3 protein. The data contain fewer than 750,000 distinct CDR3 sequences, 52% of them singletons. Sample: blood. Receptor source: a woman over 75 in good health.

Of note for this clonotype: Being one base from a much bigger clone, this may be a read error. The CDR3 DNA reads as TGTGCCAGCTCACCCAAAGCCGACTCCAATGAGCAGTACTTC. Its protein product is CASSPKADSNEQYF. J is TRBJ2-5 and V is TRBV18; D unclear. The V end was cut by 3 bases, the J end by 11 bases, with 19 bases between. The CDR3 is 14 residues long. Germline CDR1 reads KGHSH; CDR2 reads LQKENI.

This chain joins TRBV4-1 and TRBJ2-1, with 7 bases matching TRBD2. This CDR3 contains 16 residues. The V gene's germline CDR1 is MGHRA and CDR2 YSYEKL. Losses at the gene ends were 5 bases for V and 8 bases for J; bases not matched to a gene: 15. CDR3 sequence reads: CASSSGPGLYFHEQFF. In nucleotides, the CDR3 is TGCGCCAGCAGCTCAGGGCCGGGACTATACTTCCATGAGCAGTTCTTC.

This chain connects TRBV20-1 to TRBJ2-5; the match to TRBD2 covers 13 bases. This CDR3 has 16 amino acids. V lost 0 bases and J lost 11; bases outside the gene matches: 12. Germline V gene lookup returns CDR1 DFQATT and CDR2 SNEGSKA (reference sequence). The CDR3 reads CSAREFGLAGVVEQYF. In DNA, the CDR3 is TGCAGTGCTAGAGAATTCGGACTAGCGGGGGTCGTTGAGCAGTACTTC.

This clonotype occurred many times. The J gene is TRBJ2-3, the V gene TRBV6-1, with 7 bases matching TRBD2. This CDR3 is built from 15 residues. The J segment lost 1 base and the V segment lost 6 bases, leaving 7 bases of the junction unmatched. The germline V gene has CDR1 MNHNS and CDR2 SASEGT. CDR3 in DNA: TGTGCCAGCAGGGGGAGGGAGGTAGGCACAGATACGCAGTATTTT. As protein: CASRGREVGTDTQYF.

The V and J genes are TRBV29-1 and TRBJ2-5; D is possibly TRBD1 (6 bases). TRBJ2-7 matches the DNA end more closely, so the J call is doubtful. This CDR3 region has 13 residues. Germline values: CDR1 SQVTM, CDR2 ANQGSEA. The CDR3 region is CSVREQGVGEQYF. Here the CDR3 DNA reads TGCAGCGTTCGGGAACAGGGAGTGGGCGAGCAGTACTTC.

J is TRBJ1-4 and V is TRBV10-3, with D possibly TRBD1 on 5 matching bases. Deletions cut 6 bases from V and 2 bases from J, with 10 bases between. The CDR3 loop spans 14 amino acids. Germline lookup yields CDR1 ENHRY and CDR2 SYGVKD. The chain's CDR3 is CAIRSGSTNEKLFF. The DNA for the CDR3 is TGTGCCATCAGGTCAGGGTCGACTAATGAAAAACTGTTTTTT.

This clonotype was recorded at least ten times. The chain is built from TRBV6-5 and TRBJ1-6, with D perhaps matching TRBD1 (5 bases). CDR3 size: 15 residues. V was trimmed by 1 base and J by 11 bases, leaving 15 bases between them. The germline V gene has CDR1 MNHEY and CDR2 SVGAGI. The CDR3 sequence: CASSYLQNRGAPLHF. The CDR3 DNA is TGTGCCAGCAGTTACTTACAAAATCGGGGGGCACCCCTCCACTTT.

The V call is TRBV7-2, the J call TRBJ2-2, with TRBD1 identical over 8 bases. V shed 5 bases and J 7 bases; nucleotides not matched to a gene: 9. Germline loops: CDR1 SGHTA, CDR2 FQGNSA. This CDR3 spans 15 amino acids. CDR3 loop: CASSLSGGAGGELFF. As DNA, the CDR3 is TGTGCCAGCAGCCTTTCAGGGGGCGCTGGCGGGGAGCTGTTTTTT.

V gene TRBV30 combines with J gene TRBJ2-7; weak D call: TRBD1 (5 bases). V gave up 2 bases and J gave up 6 bases, with 14 bases separating them. Germline V gene data show CDR1 as GTSNPN and CDR2 as SVGIG (reference sequence). CDR3 length: 13 residues. The CDR3 sequence is CAWSRTLQGEQYF. CDR3 nucleotide sequence: TGTGCCTGGAGTCGGACCCTCCAGGGCGAGCAGTACTTC.

A note on this clonotype: The junction differs from germline at one of its ends, possibly a read error. The genes are TRBV27 and TRBJ1-2; possibly TRBD1 for D (5 bases). The length of the CDR3 is 13 residues. Germline lookup yields CDR1 MNHEY and CDR2 SMNVEV (reference sequence). CDR3 nucleotide sequence: TGTGCCAGCAGTTCCCAGGGATTCTATGCCTACACCTTC. Protein product: CASSSQGFYAYTF.

Worth noting for this clonotype: A much more abundant neighbour one base away suggests this may be a read error. The chain links TRBV12-3 or TRBV12-4 to TRBJ2-3; tentatively, D is TRBD2 (5 bases). This CDR3 contains 14 residues. V dropped 2 bases and J dropped 9 bases, with 15 bases sitting between them. CDR3 sequence reads: CASSLWEFGGTQYF. The CDR3 DNA sequence: TGTGCCAGCAGTTTATGGGAGTTCGGCGGCACGCAGTATTTT.

The table lists this clonotype with a few counts. V usage is TRBV4-1 and J usage is TRBJ2-2, with TRBD1 identical over 8 bases. This CDR3 has 14 amino acids. CDR1 and CDR2 from the germline V gene are MGHRA and YSYEKL. V lost 7 bases to trimming and J lost 5 bases; unmatched junction nucleotides: 6. CDR3 amino acids: CASMGRGRTGELFF. The DNA for the CDR3 is TGCGCCAGCATGGGCAGGGGGCGAACCGGGGAGCTGTTTTTT.

This clonotype was observed a few times. The chain is built from TRBV12-3 or TRBV12-4 and TRBJ1-1; D uncertain. CDR3 length equals 13 residues. Trimming cost V 5 bases and J 2 bases, with 9 bases left between them. The CDR3 coding sequence is TGTGCCAGCAGTCCAACTTATAACACTGAAGCTTTCTTT. Translated, it gives CASSPTYNTEAFF.

The V and J genes are TRBV30 and TRBJ1-2, with D perhaps matching TRBD1 (5 bases). Trimming took off 3 bases at V and 1 base at J, with 9 bases between the two ends. Germline-derived CDR1 and CDR2 are GTSNPN and SVGIG (reference sequence). The CDR3 length is 13 residues. The DNA for the CDR3 is TGTGCCTGGAGACGAGGGGTTAACTATGGCTACACCTTC. It codes for CAWRRGVNYGYTF.

This clonotype was seen more than once but under ten times. This rearrangement joins TRBV20-1 to TRBJ2-1; 7 bases line up with TRBD1. In germline, CDR1 is DFQATT, CDR2 SNEGSKA (reference sequence). The V gene end was trimmed by 2 bases and the J gene end by 7 bases; junction bases not matched to a gene: 8. This CDR3 comprises 14 residues. In DNA, the CDR3 is TGCAGTGCTAGAACCACAGGGGCTAGGAATGAGCAGTTCTTC. Amino acid sequence: CSARTTGARNEQFF.

With respect to this clonotype: A much larger clone is a single base away; this may be a read error. The chain is built from TRBV27 and TRBJ2-3, with no clear D. Germline lookup yields CDR1 MNHEY and CDR2 SMNVEV (reference sequence). This CDR3 region has 13 residues. CDR3 protein: CASSFVSTHTQYF. Here the CDR3 DNA reads TGTGCCAGCAGTTTTGTTAGCACACATACGCAGTATTTT.

Notes on this clonotype: This sequence may be a read error, since a much larger clone differs from it by one base. This CDR3 reads CSAIPGLAGPTDTQYF. CDR3 coding DNA: TGCAGTGCTATCCCCGGACTAGCGGGTCCCACAGATACGCAGTATTTT. This sequence joins TRBV20-1 and TRBJ2-3; 11 positions agree with TRBD2. CDR3 length equals 16 residues. The trim removed 4 bases at V and 2 bases at J, leaving 8 bases unmatched. The germline V gene encodes CDR1 DFQATT and CDR2 SNEGSKA (reference sequence).

This chain joins TRBV4-3 and TRBJ1-4; 9 bases are shared with TRBD1. Unmatched junction bases numbered 15, after V lost 2 bases and J lost 8 bases. The CDR3 totals 18 residues. Germline lookup yields CDR1 LGHNA and CDR2 YSLEER. The CDR3 coding sequence is TGCGCCAGCAGCCAACTCTCCGGCCGGGGACAGGGCGGAGAAAAACTGTTTTTT. Amino acid sequence: CASSQLSGRGQGGEKLFF.

The chain is built from TRBV7-2 and TRBJ2-6; 9 nucleotides align to TRBD1. This CDR3 contains 18 residues. Per the germline V gene, CDR1 is SGHTA and CDR2 is FQGNSA. V lost 4 bases, J lost 3 bases, and 10 bases stayed unmatched. Here the CDR3 DNA reads TGTGCCAGCAGCTATTATCCCGGGACAGGGTTTGGGGCCAACGTCCTGACTTTC. It encodes CASSYYPGTGFGANVLTF.

The J gene is TRBJ2-7, the V gene TRBV20-1, with 11 bases lining up with TRBD2. CDR3 length: 13 residues. Trimming removed 5 bases from V and 6 bases from J; junction bases left unmatched: 6. Germline V gives CDR1 DFQATT, CDR2 SNEGSKA (reference sequence). The CDR3 loop is CSALAGGPREQYF. CDR3 DNA sequence: TGCAGTGCTTTAGCGGGGGGGCCGCGCGAGCAGTACTTC.